Only a few counts were recorded for the clone carrying this T cell receptor beta chain. The CDR3 extends over 13 amino acids. Germline V lookup: CDR1 LNHDA, CDR2 SQIVND (reference sequence). Trimming removed 5 bases from V and 2 bases from J, with 10 bases in between. The sample is drawn from a study of human T cells and chemical hapten exposure. Via MiXCR, TCRdb re-called the RACE reads, giving one row per CDR3 protein. The profile shows fewer than 85,000 distinct CDR3 sequences, 10% of them singletons. Time point given: patch test 2, 6 weeks after DPC sensitization. The treatment: therapeutic diphenylcyclopropenone sensitization with weekly scalp DPC.

Sequences were derived from whole blood, sampled in connection with sensitization to the hapten diphenylcyclopropenone (DPC). The source of this sequence is a woman between 25 and 40 years old with alopecia areata. Some clones in this sample may be carry-over from other donors' samples. The V and J genes are TRBV19 and TRBJ2-7; a weak D match, TRBD1 (6 bases). This chain's CDR3 is CASSFRDTYEQYF. CDR3 sequence (DNA): TGTGCCAGTAGTTTCCGGGACACCTACGAGCAGTACTTC.